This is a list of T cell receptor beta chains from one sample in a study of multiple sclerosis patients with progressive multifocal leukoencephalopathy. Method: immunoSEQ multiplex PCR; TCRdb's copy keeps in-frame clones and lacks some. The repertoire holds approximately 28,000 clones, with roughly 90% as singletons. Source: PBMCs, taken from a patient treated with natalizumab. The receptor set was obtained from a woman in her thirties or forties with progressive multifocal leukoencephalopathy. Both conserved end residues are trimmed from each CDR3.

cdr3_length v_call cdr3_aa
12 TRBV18 ASSPNQGNTEAF
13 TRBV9 ASSARDRGSYEQF
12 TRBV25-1 ASSESREGEKLF
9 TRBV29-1 SPVKGNEAF
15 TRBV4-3 ASSQEKESWENYGYT
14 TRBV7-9 ASSLIGSPNTGELF
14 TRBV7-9 ASSPVGQGASSPLH
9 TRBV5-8 ASSRVYGYT
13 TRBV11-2 ASSPRGRAEETQY
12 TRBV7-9 ASSLNPLYYGYT
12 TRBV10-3 AISENQGGQPQH
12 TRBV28 ASSLWGGHTEAF
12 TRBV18 ASSLFDNAYEQY
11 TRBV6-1 ASTKGWNTEAF
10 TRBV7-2 ASSPLVSEAF
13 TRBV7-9 ASSSVNTGNTEAF
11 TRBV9 ASSGELRGTQY
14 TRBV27 ASSLWGQGRNQPQH
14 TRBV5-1 ASSWTSASAYNEQF
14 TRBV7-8 ASSPPPAGAPNEQY
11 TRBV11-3 ASSLTAPYEQY
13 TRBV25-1 ASSEYRGGANVLT
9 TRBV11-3 ASSERWEQY
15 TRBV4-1 ASSQVERALFNYGYT
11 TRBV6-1 ASTGTASNEQF
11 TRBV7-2 ASSQSPAGGQF
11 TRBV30 AWSMWEGSEQF
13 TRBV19 ASSSFGSKKYTQY
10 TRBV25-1 ASRAGVYEQY
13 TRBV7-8 ASSLEGWDTGELF
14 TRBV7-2 ASSLEGSGGAREQF
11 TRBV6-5 ASGPQGGETRY
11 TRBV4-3 ASSQEGGTEAF
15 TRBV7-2 ASSSGQGSPFGTEAF
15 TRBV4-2 ASSQEWGVYSNQPQH
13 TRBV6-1 ASSEWELLQETQY
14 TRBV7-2 ASSLGTPGLGYGYT
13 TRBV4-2 ASSQGWTGQETQY
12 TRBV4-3 ASSAGQGANEQF
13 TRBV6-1 ASSEMGGVNQPQH
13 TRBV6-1 ASILRQGSGETQY
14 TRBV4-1 ASSQERHGNTGELF
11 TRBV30 AWSGTGLREAF
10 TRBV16 ASGPERWTQY
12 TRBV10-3 ATQGVSTQETQY
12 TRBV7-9 ASSLPVWGTEAF
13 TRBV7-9 ASSLGAGAGETQY
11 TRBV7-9 ASSLGDITGYT
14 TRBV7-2 ASSLAPSGATGELF
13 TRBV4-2 ASSGLDGLTGELF
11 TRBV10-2 ASSTAANQPQH
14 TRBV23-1 ASSQPLAGAYNEQF
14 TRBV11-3 ASSVGGLAGLETQY
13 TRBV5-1 ASSLALGWRNEQF
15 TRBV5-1 ASSLAPTGVAYNEQF
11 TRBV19 ASSISQNTEAF
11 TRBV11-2 ASSLGRQETQY
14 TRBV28 ASSSLRTGKNSPLH
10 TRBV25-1 ASSGTNYEQY
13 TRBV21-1 ASLLTGEGQRGQY